The entry below gives a single TCR beta chain sequence along with its context. The clone's antigen remains unknown. No base-level quality is on record; no much larger clone is a single base apart. The germline V gene encodes CDR1 MDHEN and CDR2 SYDVKM. The CDR3 contains 13 residues, cysteine and phenylalanine counted. Only the CDR3 DNA stays, 39 bases, in frame from base 1. V sheds 10 bases and J sheds 0 bases, leaving 13 bases between their ends. TCRbeta CDR3 regions were amplified from genomic DNA using the immunoSEQ Assay, a bias-controlled multiplex PCR. The original methods were these. The number of nucleated cells in each sample was estimated from the amplification of reference gene primers within the assay. To quantify the absolute abundance of each unique TCRbeta CDR3 rearrangement, sequence reads were collapsed and filtered. Productive Simpson clonality was computed per sample as the square root of Simpson's diversity index over productive rearrangements. Entries here come from immuneACCESS through TCRdb and include only in-frame sequences with V and J called. Some clones fail to appear in such tables; in the studies checked, an unresolved V gene covers under half of the shortfall, and the cause of the remainder is unknown. That table supplies the V and J calls and clone size; D and trimming were determined from the DNA. The sample data list 110,000 to 150,000 clones, and roughly 85% of these were observed just once. 3.5% to 4.5% of the sample belongs to the ten largest clones.

These data come from a study of blood T cell repertoires in COVID-19 (dated by TCRdb to the early 2020s). As for the study more broadly: Samples from collaborators originated in the United States, Italy and Spain and spanned both the acute and convalescent phases of COVID-19. The material from the prospective study consisted of cDNA or gDNA derived from T cells, B-cell-depleted T cells, or PBMCs. The dataset comprised deeply sampled blood TCRbeta repertoires from subjects exposed to, actively infected with, or recovered from COVID-19. The repertoires were made available in a free public database intended to serve as a resource for research on the immune response to SARS-CoV-2. The samples were drawn from the first 160 participants of the ongoing ImmuneRACE study and from roughly 1,300 subjects provided by 6 global collaborators. The sample metadata nearly always contained a de-identified subject ID, COVID-19 status, age in years and sex. Where available, HLA class I and class II types were obtained from metadata supplied by the sample provider rather than from assay-based typing.

Findings and caveats that apply to the study as a whole: How much clinical and demographic metadata was included differed by source and by participant, and the metadata was provided uncurated.

Collaborating institutions collected whole blood in K2EDTA tubes following their own protocols. Collaborator samples were shipped for TCRbeta analysis as frozen whole blood, isolated PBMCs, or DNA extracted from either sample type. The sequenced material came from peripheral blood. Recombination linked TRBV28 to TRBJ2-7, with TRBD2 tentatively as D gene (6 bases match). This clonotype originated in a man aged 55 to 70 with acute or convalescent COVID-19. CDR3 reads: CATDRGGSYEQYF. The nucleotide sequence is given as TGTGCCACCGATAGGGGAGGCTCCTACGAGCAGTACTTC.